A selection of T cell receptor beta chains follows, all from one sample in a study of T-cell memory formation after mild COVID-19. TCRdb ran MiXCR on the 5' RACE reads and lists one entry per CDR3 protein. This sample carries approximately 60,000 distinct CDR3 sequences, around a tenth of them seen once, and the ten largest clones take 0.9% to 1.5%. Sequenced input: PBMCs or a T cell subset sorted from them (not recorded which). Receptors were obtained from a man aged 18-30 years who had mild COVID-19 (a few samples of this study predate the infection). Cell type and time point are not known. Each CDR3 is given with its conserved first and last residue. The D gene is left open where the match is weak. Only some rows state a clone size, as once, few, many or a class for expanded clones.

TGTGCCAGCAGCTTCACCGGGGGGGATGAGCAGTTCTTC CASSFTGGDEQFF TRBV7-9 many TRBJ2-1 TRBD2
TGTGCCAGCAGCTTAATGGGAGGTACGCAGTATTTT CASSLMGGTQYF TRBV7-3 few TRBJ2-3 .
TGTGCCAGCAGCTTACAGGGGATTAGCAATCAGCCCCAGCATTTT CASSLQGISNQPQHF TRBV7-8 few TRBJ1-5 .
TGTGCCAGCAGCAGGGGGGCGATTGAGGCTGAAGCTTTCTTT CASSRGAIEAEAFF TRBV4-2 . TRBJ1-1 .
TGTGCCACCAGTGATTTTACAGGGCGTTCAGATACGCAGTATTTT CATSDFTGRSDTQYF TRBV24-1 . TRBJ2-3 .
TGCGCCAGCAGCCAAGAGGTTCTAGAGAACACCGGGGAGCTGTTTTTT CASSQEVLENTGELFF TRBV4-3 . TRBJ2-2 .
TGTGCCAGCAGTCGAGGAACCGAGACCCAGTACTTC CASSRGTETQYF TRBV28 many TRBJ2-5 .
TGTGCCATCAGTGGGAAGGTGACGGACATTCAGTACTTC CAISGKVTDIQYF TRBV10-3 few TRBJ2-4 .
TGTGCCACCAGCAAGTCCGGAGACACGACGGGCAATCAGCCCCAGCATTTT CATSKSGDTTGNQPQHF TRBV15 few TRBJ1-5 .
TGTGCCAGCAGCCGGGACATGGATCAGCCCCAGCATTTT CASSRDMDQPQHF TRBV3-1 few TRBJ1-5 .
TGTGCCAGCAGTCCTAGCGGGGTTTACAATGAGCAGTTCTTC CASSPSGVYNEQFF TRBV3-1 few TRBJ2-1 TRBD2
TGCGCCAGCAGCTTGGTTGGGTCTGGGGCCAACGTCCTGACTTTC CASSLVGSGANVLTF TRBV5-1 few TRBJ2-6 .
TGTGCCAGCAGATCAGGACAGGGGCGAGTAGAAGCTGTCTTT CASRSGQGRVEAVF TRBV6-6 . TRBJ1-1 TRBD1
TGCGCCAGCAGCCAGCAGTGGCAGGAAAATTCACCCCTCCACTTT CASSQQWQENSPLHF TRBV4-3 few TRBJ1-6 .
TGCAGTGCTGCCCGAATGTCGGGACAGGGATTGCATTCACCCCTCCACTTT CSAARMSGQGLHSPLHF TRBV20-1 few TRBJ1-6 TRBD1
TGCGCCAGCAGCTTCGGGAGGGGGTACGAGCAGTACTTC CASSFGRGYEQYF TRBV5-1 few TRBJ2-7 TRBD2
TGTGCCAGCAGCTTACTAGCTGGGAACGAGCAGTACTTC CASSLLAGNEQYF TRBV11-1 few TRBJ2-7 .
TGTGCCAGCAGCCGGGGGAGATGGGAGACCCAGTACTTC CASSRGRWETQYF TRBV3-1 . TRBJ2-5 .
TGTGCCACCCTTCGGGAAGGGACAGCTAACACCGGGGAGCTGTTTTTT CATLREGTANTGELFF TRBV25-1 . TRBJ2-2 TRBD1
TGTGCCAGCAGTTTACATCCGGCAGGGGGGCCCTATGGCTACACCTTC CASSLHPAGGPYGYTF TRBV27 . TRBJ1-2 TRBD1
TGTGCCAGCAGCAGGGGGGCCACTGAAGCTTTCTTT CASSRGATEAFF TRBV7-9 . TRBJ1-1 .
TGTGCCAGCAGCTCCGCTCCGGGGGGCTATGGCTACACCTTC CASSSAPGGYGYTF TRBV7-3 . TRBJ1-2 .
TGCGCCAGCAGCTTGGGGTTCGGGAGCGGCACCGGGGAGCTGTTTTTT CASSLGFGSGTGELFF TRBV5-1 few TRBJ2-2 .
TGTGCCAGCAGCTTAAGGGCAAGAGCTAGCGGGGGGGCCGGGACAGATACGCAGTATTTT CASSLRARASGGAGTDTQYF TRBV11-2 few TRBJ2-3 TRBD2
TGTGCCAGCAGCCCCACACCTACCAATTCACCCCTCCACTTT CASSPTPTNSPLHF TRBV7-2 . TRBJ1-6 .
TGTGCCAGCAGTTACTCAGACATTTACACCGGGGAGCTGTTTTTT CASSYSDIYTGELFF TRBV6-5 few TRBJ2-2 .
TGCAGTGCTACCGACGACAATGAGCAGTTCTTC CSATDDNEQFF TRBV20-1 . TRBJ2-1 .
TGCGCCAGCAGCCAAGATTCGCGGGCAGGGGCTTTCTTT CASSQDSRAGAFF TRBV4-3 . TRBJ1-1 .
TGTGCCAGCAGTTTCAGCCAGGGTCCAAACATTCAGTACTTC CASSFSQGPNIQYF TRBV2 . TRBJ2-4 .
TGTGCCAGCAGTTTATATCGGGCAGATACGCAGTATTTT CASSLYRADTQYF TRBV12-3/TRBV12-4 many TRBJ2-3 .
TGTGCCAGCAGCTTAGCGCGAGCGGGGGACACAGATACGCAGTATTTT CASSLARAGDTDTQYF TRBV7-9 . TRBJ2-3 TRBD2
TGCGCCAGCAGCTTGGAGGCAAACACTGAAGCTTTCTTT CASSLEANTEAFF TRBV5-1 few TRBJ1-1 .
TGTGCCAGCAGGCGACAGGGGGTAGAATATGGCTACACCTTC CASRRQGVEYGYTF TRBV27 . TRBJ1-2 TRBD1
TGTGCCAGCAGCTTATCAGGGGGTAGACAGGGTCAACTTTCCCAGCATTTT CASSLSGGRQGQLSQHF TRBV7-8 . TRBJ1-5 TRBD1
TGCGCCAGCAGCTTGGTTCTTGGTTTTAATGAGCAGTTCTTC CASSLVLGFNEQFF TRBV5-1 . TRBJ2-1 .
TGTGCCAGCAGCCCTTGGGGTAGCGGGGCCTCAGATACGCAGTATTTT CASSPWGSGASDTQYF TRBV12-3/TRBV12-4 many TRBJ2-3 TRBD2
TGTGCCAGCAGCTTCCTAGCGGGGGGTGGGGTCAATGAGCAGTTCTTC CASSFLAGGGVNEQFF TRBV7-8 many TRBJ2-1 TRBD2
TGTGCCACCGGACAGGGGTACACTGAAGCTTTCTTT CATGQGYTEAFF TRBV10-3 few TRBJ1-1 TRBD1
TGCGCCAGCAGCTACCCAGGGGACGAGCAGTACTTC CASSYPGDEQYF TRBV5-1 few TRBJ2-7 .
TGCGCCAGCAGCTTACAGGGTCCACTTTCCGAGCAGTACTTC CASSLQGPLSEQYF TRBV5-1 few TRBJ2-7 .
TGCGCCAGCACCCCGGGGACAGGGGGAGAGACCCAGTACTTC CASTPGTGGETQYF TRBV5-1 many TRBJ2-5 TRBD1
TGCGCCAGCAGCTCGGCGGCATCGAACACTGAAGCTTTCTTT CASSSAASNTEAFF TRBV5-1 many TRBJ1-1 .
TGCGCCAGCAGCTGGCAACAGCAAGAGACCCAGTACTTC CASSWQQQETQYF TRBV5-1 many TRBJ2-5 .
TGTGCCAGCAAGACAGGTGGGAACACTGAAGCTTTCTTT CASKTGGNTEAFF TRBV7-3 . TRBJ1-1 .
TGTGCCACCAGTGATTCCTCAGGGGTCCGCGGTGAGGGGGAGCTGTTTTTT CATSDSSGVRGEGELFF TRBV24-1 few TRBJ2-2 .
TGCGCCAGCAGTGTACTGGACAGTAAGCCCGGGGAGCTGTTTTTT CASSVLDSKPGELFF TRBV5-1 . TRBJ2-2 .
TGCAGCGTTGAAGGTTCCGCTAGCGGGCCTCAGTACTTC CSVEGSASGPQYF TRBV29-1 . TRBJ2-4 TRBD2
TGCAGTGCCCTCGGGAGCTCTGGAAACACCATATATTTT CSALGSSGNTIYF TRBV20-1 . TRBJ1-3 .
TGTGCCAGCAGACCCCGTGGGACCGGATTAGCTAATTCACCCCTCCACTTT CASRPRGTGLANSPLHF TRBV6-5 many TRBJ1-6 .
TGCGCCAGCAGCCCCCGAGCCGATGGGGCCAACGTCCTGACTTTC CASSPRADGANVLTF TRBV5-1 . TRBJ2-6 .
TGTGCCAGCAGCACAGACGGCGGGGGGGCCCCCCAGTACTTC CASSTDGGGAPQYF TRBV7-9 few TRBJ2-4 TRBD2
TGTGCCAGCAGTTACAGACGGCGACTGCGAGGGGTCGAGCAGTACTTC CASSYRRRLRGVEQYF TRBV6-5 . TRBJ2-7 .
TGCAGTGCTAGAGACATCCTTTCGGGGTGGACTAATGAAAAACTGTTTTTT CSARDILSGWTNEKLFF TRBV20-1 few TRBJ1-4 .
TGCAGCGTTGGTCTCCACACAGATACGCAGTATTTT CSVGLHTDTQYF TRBV29-1 few TRBJ2-3 .